The present entry profiles one TCR beta chain with its context. Using immunoSEQ multiplex PCR, the repertoire was profiled, and TCRdb retains in-frame clones only, with some absent. The profile shows approximately 300,000 clones, just over 85% of them singletons. These data originate in a study of cytomegalovirus exposure and HLA in healthy donors. Study overall: The roughly 130 validation repertoires used the same platform as the 500 to 700 first-cohort repertoires, a later analysis reported.

The CDR3 length is 13 residues. After removal of 9 bases from V and 6 bases from J, the junction contained 5 bases not matched to a gene. Germline loops: CDR1 LNHDA, CDR2 SQIVND (reference sequence). The receptor comes from a woman between 18 and 29 years old in good health and CMV-seronegative. Sequenced material: PBMCs. The chain carries TRBV19 and TRBJ2-2, with 9 bases lining up with TRBD1. The CDR3 region has the DNA TGTGCCAGCCAGGGACAGGGTGCCGGGGAGCTGTTTTTT. It codes for CASQGQGAGELFF.